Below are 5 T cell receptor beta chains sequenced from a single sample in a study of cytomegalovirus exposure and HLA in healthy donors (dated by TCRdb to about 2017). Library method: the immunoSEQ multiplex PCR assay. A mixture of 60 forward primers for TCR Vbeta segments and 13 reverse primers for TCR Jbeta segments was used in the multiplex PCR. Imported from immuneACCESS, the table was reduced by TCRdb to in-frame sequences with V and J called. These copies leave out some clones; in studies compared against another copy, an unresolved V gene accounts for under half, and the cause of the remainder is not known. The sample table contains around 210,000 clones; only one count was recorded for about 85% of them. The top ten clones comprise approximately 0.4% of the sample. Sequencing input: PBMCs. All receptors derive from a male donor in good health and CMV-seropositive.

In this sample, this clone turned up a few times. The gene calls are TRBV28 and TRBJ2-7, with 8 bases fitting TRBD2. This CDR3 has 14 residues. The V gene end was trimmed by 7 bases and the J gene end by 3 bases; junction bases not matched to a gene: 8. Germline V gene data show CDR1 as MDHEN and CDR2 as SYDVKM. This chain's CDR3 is CASTLPGLGYEQYF. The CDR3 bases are TGTGCCAGCACCCTACCGGGACTAGGCTACGAGCAGTACTTC.

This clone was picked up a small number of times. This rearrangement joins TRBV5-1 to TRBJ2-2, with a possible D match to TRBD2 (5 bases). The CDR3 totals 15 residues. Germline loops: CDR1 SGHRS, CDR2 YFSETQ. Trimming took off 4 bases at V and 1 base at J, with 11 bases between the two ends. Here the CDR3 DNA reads TGCGCCAGCAGCCCTGGTCGGGAGAACACCGGGGAGCTGTTTTTT. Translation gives CASSPGRENTGELFF.

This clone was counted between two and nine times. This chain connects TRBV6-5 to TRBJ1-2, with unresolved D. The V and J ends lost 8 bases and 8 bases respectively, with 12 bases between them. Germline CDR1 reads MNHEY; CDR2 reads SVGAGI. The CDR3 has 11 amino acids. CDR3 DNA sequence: TGTGCCAGCGGTGGGAGTGTAGGCTACACCTTC. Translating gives CASGGSVGYTF.

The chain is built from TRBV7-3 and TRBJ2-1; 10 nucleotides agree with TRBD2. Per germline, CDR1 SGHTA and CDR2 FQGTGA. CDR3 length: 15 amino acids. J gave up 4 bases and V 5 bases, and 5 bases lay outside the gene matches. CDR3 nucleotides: TGTGCCAGCAGCGGAACTAGCGGGGCGTACAATGAGCAGTTCTTC. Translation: CASSGTSGAYNEQFF.

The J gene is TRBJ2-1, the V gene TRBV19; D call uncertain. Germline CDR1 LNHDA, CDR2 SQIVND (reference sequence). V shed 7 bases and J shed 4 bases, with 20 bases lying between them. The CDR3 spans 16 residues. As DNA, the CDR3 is TGTGCCAGTAAATCTGGCGGAGAGATCTGGTACAATGAGCAGTTCTTC. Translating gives CASKSGGEIWYNEQFF.